The 17 T cell receptor beta chains below come from one sample, sequenced in a study of blood T cell repertoires in COVID-19. TCRdb's copy holds only in-frame clones and misses some; the assay was immunoSEQ multiplex PCR. The table shows about 52,000 clones, with approximately 82% occurring only once. Sequencing used peripheral blood. These receptors all come from a man between 65 and 85 years old with active COVID-19.

The count of this clone is one. The chain couples TRBV19 to TRBJ1-5; TRBD1 matches 7 bases. With 5 bases clipped from V and 4 bases from J, the junction kept 8 bases outside the gene matches. Per germline, CDR1 LNHDA and CDR2 SQIVND (reference sequence). This CDR3 has 15 residues. CDR3 sequence reads: CASSPQGVRNQPQHF. CDR3 nucleotide sequence: TGTGCCAGTAGTCCGCAGGGGGTGCGTAATCAGCCCCAGCATTTT. Full variable domain (remainder filled in from reference TRBV19 and TRBJ1-5): DGGITQSPKYLFRKEGQNVTLSCEQNLNHDAMYWYRQDPGQGLRLIYYSQIVNDFQKGDIAEGYSVSREKKESFPLTVTSAQKNPTAFYLCASSPQGVRNQPQHFGDGTRLSIL.

The chain recombines TRBV7-2 with TRBJ1-6; D gene uncertain. CDR1 SGHTA and CDR2 FQGNSA come from the germline V gene. Deletions cut 1 base from V and 5 bases from J, with 15 bases between. The CDR3 contains 17 residues. This CDR3 is CASSLDISGSHNSPLHF. CDR3 nucleotide sequence: TGTGCCAGCAGCTTAGATATCTCCGGGTCTCATAATTCACCCCTCCACTTT. The complete variable domain, with remaining parts taken from reference TRBV7-2 and TRBJ1-6, reads GAGVSQSPSNKVTEKGKDVELRCDPISGHTALYWYRQSLGQGLEFLIYFQGNSAPDKSGLPSDRFSAERTGGSVSTLTIQRTQQEDSAVYLCASSLDISGSHNSPLHFGNGTRLTVT.

The chain carries TRBV28 and TRBJ1-2; D gene unclear. V gave up 4 bases and J gave up 8 bases, with 14 bases separating them. CDR1 is MDHEN and CDR2 is SYDVKM in the germline V gene. The CDR3 consists of 13 residues. The CDR3 DNA follows: TGTGCCAGCAGTTCCCCTTCGAGGGAAGGCTACACCTTC. This codes for CASSSPSREGYTF.

This sequence joins TRBV9 and TRBJ1-6; a possible D gene is TRBD1 (5 bases). V lost 3 bases and J lost 7, with 14 bases in between. CDR1 and CDR2 (germline): SGDLS, YYNGEE. The CDR3 contains 15 residues. In nucleotides, the CDR3 is TGTGCCAGCAGCGAATTGGGGGGTGGAAATTCACCCCTCCACTTT. As protein: CASSELGGGNSPLHF.

This sequence joins TRBV5-4 and TRBJ1-6, with 7 bases fitting TRBD1. The CDR3 contains 14 residues. Germline V gene data show CDR1 as SGHNT and CDR2 as YYREEE (reference sequence). With V trimmed by 9 bases and J by 8 bases, 11 bases remained unmatched. The CDR3 nucleotides are TGTGCCACCCGAGAGGGGGCGCGTGATTCACCCCTCCACTTT. This codes for CATREGARDSPLHF.

This clone has just one count. The rearrangement uses TRBV9 and TRBJ2-3, with D possibly TRBD2 on 5 matching bases. The CDR3 is made up of 15 amino acids. CDR1 is SGDLS, CDR2 YYNGEE, per germline. Trimming shortened V by 0 bases and J by 1 base, and 9 bases separated the two germline ends. The CDR3 bases are TGTGCCAGCAGCGTAGGGTGGCGGGGCACAGATACGCAGTATTTT. As protein: CASSVGWRGTDTQYF.

The V and J genes are TRBV5-1 and TRBJ2-7; perhaps TRBD1 as D (5 bases). Germline CDR1 SGHRS, CDR2 YFSETQ. The CDR3 loop spans 18 amino acids. Between the trimmed V and J ends, which lost 4 bases and 3 bases, there was a span of 26 bases. Written as DNA, the CDR3 is TGCGCCAGCAGCCCGGATGGGTATTCGACAGCGCTGCTCTACGAGCAGTACTTC. It translates to CASSPDGYSTALLYEQYF.

This clone appeared once. CDR3 DNA: TGCGCCAGCAGCTTGTCCGGTGGGACAGGGGGCGCGGAGCAGTTCTTC. This encodes CASSLSGGTGGAEQFF. The V call is TRBV5-1, the J call TRBJ2-1, with 12 bases that match TRBD1. Per germline, CDR1 SGHRS and CDR2 YFSETQ. The CDR3 contains 16 residues. V lost 1 base and J lost 10; bases outside the gene matches: 9.

This clone occurred many times. V and J are TRBV5-5 and TRBJ1-2; 9 bases fit TRBD1. Germline V gene lookup returns CDR1 SGHKS and CDR2 YYEKEE (reference sequence). V shed 0 bases, J shed 6 bases, and the junction held 3 bases outside the gene matches. The CDR3 has 14 amino acids. For the CDR3, the DNA is TGTGCCAGCAGCTTGGAAGGACAGGGGCATGGCTACACCTTC. Translated, it gives CASSLEGQGHGYTF.

V usage is TRBV30 and J usage is TRBJ1-5, with no clear D. V dropped 0 bases and J dropped 3 bases, with 12 bases sitting between them. The CDR3 is made up of 15 amino acids. CDR1 GTSNPN and CDR2 SVGIG come from the germline V gene (reference sequence). The CDR3 DNA sequence: TGTGCCTGGAGTGTGAGAGGGCGCGTCAATCAGCCCCAGCATTTT. Translating it yields CAWSVRGRVNQPQHF.

The genes are TRBV19 and TRBJ1-5, with D tentatively TRBD1 (5 bases). Trimming left V 7 bases short and J 0 bases short, with 16 bases between. The CDR3 runs 16 residues. Germline V CDR1 and CDR2: LNHDA, SQIVND (reference sequence). The CDR3 loop reads CASNQPLRGSNQPQHF. As DNA, the CDR3 is TGTGCCAGTAATCAGCCCCTTAGGGGTAGCAATCAGCCCCAGCATTTT. Full variable domain (remainder filled in from reference TRBV19 and TRBJ1-5): DGGITQSPKYLFRKEGQNVTLSCEQNLNHDAMYWYRQDPGQGLRLIYYSQIVNDFQKGDIAEGYSVSREKKESFPLTVTSAQKNPTAFYLCASNQPLRGSNQPQHFGDGTRLSIL.

The V gene is TRBV5-4, the J gene TRBJ1-6, with a tentative D call TRBD1 (6 bases). This CDR3 is 15 amino acids long. Germline V CDR1 and CDR2: SGHNT, YYREEE (reference sequence). Trimming cost V 0 bases and J 6 bases, with 10 bases left between them. DNA for the CDR3: TGTGCCAGCAGCTTGGACAGGGCGGGTAATTCACCCCTCCACTTT. Translation gives CASSLDRAGNSPLHF.

V usage is TRBV4-3 and J usage is TRBJ2-7; perhaps TRBD1 as D (6 bases). V lost 4 bases, J lost 5 bases, and 15 bases lay in between. The germline gives CDR1 LGHNA, CDR2 YSLEER. The CDR3 has 14 residues. CDR3 in DNA: TGCGCCAGCAGCCCACATCAACAGGGTAACGAGCAGTACTTC. This gives the protein CASSPHQQGNEQYF.

Only a few counts were recorded for this clone. The chain carries TRBV4-1 and TRBJ1-1, with TRBD1 identical over 7 bases. From germline, CDR1 is MGHRA and CDR2 YSYEKL. The CDR3 is made up of 14 amino acids. V shed 4 bases, J shed 8 bases, and the junction held 10 bases outside the gene matches. The CDR3, as DNA: TGCGCCAGCAGCCGCCCGGACAGGTGGGCGGAAGCTTTCTTT. This encodes CASSRPDRWAEAFF.

V and J are TRBV5-4 and TRBJ2-3; TRBD2 aligns across 7 bases. J gave up 0 bases and V 0 bases, and 7 bases lay outside the gene matches. CDR1 is SGHNT and CDR2 is YYREEE in the germline V gene (reference sequence). The CDR3 extends over 17 amino acids. DNA of the CDR3: TGTGCCAGCAGCTTGGCTAAGATCGGGGGGAGCACAGATACGCAGTATTTT. This gives the protein CASSLAKIGGSTDTQYF.

Only a few counts were recorded for this clone. The chain links TRBV24-1 to TRBJ2-5; 9 positions agree with TRBD2. The germline gives CDR1 KGHDR, CDR2 SFDVKD. The CDR3 runs 11 residues. V shed 9 bases, J shed 5 bases, and the junction held 0 bases outside the gene matches. This CDR3 reads CATAGGETQYF. CDR3 coding DNA: TGTGCCACCGCGGGAGGGGAGACCCAGTACTTC.

The chain combines TRBV19 with TRBJ2-2, with TRBD2 as a possible D gene (5 bases). Germline V gene data show CDR1 as LNHDA and CDR2 as SQIVND (reference sequence). The CDR3 totals 15 residues. V lost 1 base and J lost 1, with 7 bases in between. CDR3 coding DNA: TGTGCCAGTAGTATAGTCGGAGGGAACACCGGGGAGCTGTTTTTT. It codes for CASSIVGGNTGELFF.